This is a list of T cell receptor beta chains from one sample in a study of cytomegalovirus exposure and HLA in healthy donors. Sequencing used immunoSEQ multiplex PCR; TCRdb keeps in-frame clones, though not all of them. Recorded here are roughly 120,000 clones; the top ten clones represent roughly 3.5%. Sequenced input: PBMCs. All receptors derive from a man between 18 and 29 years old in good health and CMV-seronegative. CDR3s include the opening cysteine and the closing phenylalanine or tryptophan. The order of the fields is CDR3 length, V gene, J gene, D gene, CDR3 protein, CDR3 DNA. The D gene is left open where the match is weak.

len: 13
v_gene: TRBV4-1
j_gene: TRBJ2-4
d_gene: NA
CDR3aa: CASSQDLGAGLYF
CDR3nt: TGCGCCAGCAGCCAAGATTTGGGGGCCGGGCTGTACTTC

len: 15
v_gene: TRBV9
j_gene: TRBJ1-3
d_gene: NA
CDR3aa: CASSDQPSSGNTIYF
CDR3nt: TGTGCCAGCAGCGATCAGCCTAGCTCTGGAAACACCATATATTTT

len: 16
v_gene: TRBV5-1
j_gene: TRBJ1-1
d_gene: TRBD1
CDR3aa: CASSLRGGAMNTEAFF
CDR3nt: TGCGCCAGCAGCTTGAGAGGGGGCGCGATGAACACTGAAGCTTTCTTT

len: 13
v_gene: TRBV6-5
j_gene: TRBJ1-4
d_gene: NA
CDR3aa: CASSLTTNEKLFF
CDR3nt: TGTGCCAGCTCCCTAACAACTAATGAAAAACTGTTTTTT

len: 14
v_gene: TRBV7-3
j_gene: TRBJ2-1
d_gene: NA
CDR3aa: CASSQQLAGSEQFF
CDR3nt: TGTGCCAGCAGCCAACAACTAGCCGGGAGTGAGCAGTTCTTC

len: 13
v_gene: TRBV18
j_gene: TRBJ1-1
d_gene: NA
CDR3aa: CASSPLGGSEAFF
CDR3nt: TGTGCCAGCTCACCGCTGGGAGGGAGTGAAGCTTTCTTT

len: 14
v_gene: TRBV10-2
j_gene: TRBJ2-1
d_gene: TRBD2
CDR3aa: CASSESSGGGEQFF
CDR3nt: TGCGCCAGCAGTGAGTCTAGCGGGGGCGGTGAGCAGTTCTTC

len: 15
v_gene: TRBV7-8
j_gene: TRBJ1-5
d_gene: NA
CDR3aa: CASSSRRNSNQPQHF
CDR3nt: TGTGCCAGCAGCTCCCGGAGGAATAGCAATCAGCCCCAGCATTTT

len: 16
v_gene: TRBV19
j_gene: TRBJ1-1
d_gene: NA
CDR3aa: CASSPRQRTMNTEAFF
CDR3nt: TGTGCCAGTAGTCCCCGACAGAGAACCATGAACACTGAAGCTTTCTTT

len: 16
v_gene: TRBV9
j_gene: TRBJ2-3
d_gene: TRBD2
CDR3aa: CASSGIAGGAGNTQYF
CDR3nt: TGTGCCAGCAGCGGAATAGCGGGTGGGGCGGGAAATACGCAGTATTTT

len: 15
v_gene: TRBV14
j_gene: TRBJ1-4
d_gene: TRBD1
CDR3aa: CASSLNSGTGEKLFF
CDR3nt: TGTGCCAGCAGCCTAAATTCCGGGACAGGGGAAAAACTGTTTTTT

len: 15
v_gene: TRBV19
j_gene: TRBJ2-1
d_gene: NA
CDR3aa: CASSILHLGRYEQFF
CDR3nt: TGTGCCAGTAGTATACTTCACTTGGGCCGCTATGAGCAGTTCTTC

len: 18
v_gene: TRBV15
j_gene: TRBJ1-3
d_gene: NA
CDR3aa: CATSRDIGQRPSGNTIYF
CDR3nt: TGTGCCACCAGCAGAGATATTGGGCAGCGGCCCTCTGGAAACACCATATATTTT